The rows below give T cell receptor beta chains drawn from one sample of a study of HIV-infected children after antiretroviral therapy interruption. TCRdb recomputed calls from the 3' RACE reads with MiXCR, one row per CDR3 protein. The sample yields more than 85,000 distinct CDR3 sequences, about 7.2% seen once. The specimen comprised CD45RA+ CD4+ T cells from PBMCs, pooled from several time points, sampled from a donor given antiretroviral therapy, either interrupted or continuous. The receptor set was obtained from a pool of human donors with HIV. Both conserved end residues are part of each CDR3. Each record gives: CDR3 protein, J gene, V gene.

CASSPRLQNTEAFF TRBJ1-1 TRBV7-8
CAISGPGGPYEQYF TRBJ2-7 TRBV10-3
CAISEWDSNQPQHF TRBJ1-5 TRBV10-3
CASSEDRGDNEQFF TRBJ2-1 TRBV2
CASSPDPDSFYEQYF TRBJ2-7 TRBV5-1
CASRTQVAEAFF TRBJ1-1 TRBV28
CASSFSTSGGGQETQYF TRBJ2-5 TRBV5-1
CASPASGGTPHEQFF TRBJ2-1 TRBV7-9
CASSSADRSLYNEQFF TRBJ2-1 TRBV11-2
CASSPQGGGNEKLFF TRBJ1-4 TRBV7-9
CASSLFQSPDTQYF TRBJ2-3 TRBV28
CASSSGQSSYNEQFF TRBJ2-1 TRBV7-8
CASSTGEPQHF TRBJ1-5 TRBV6-2/TRBV6-3
CASSIRLAGVTDTQYF TRBJ2-3 TRBV19
CASSKRLALDSYNEQFF TRBJ2-1 TRBV2
CASSYSTATLGRGTQYF TRBJ2-5 TRBV6-5
CSARVPHPPYEQYF TRBJ2-7 TRBV20-1
CASSPPLGTTDTQYF TRBJ2-3 TRBV18
CASSPEGSRPQHF TRBJ1-5 TRBV19
CASSLSAYEQYF TRBJ2-7 TRBV28
CASSLDLNTEAFF TRBJ1-1 TRBV7-9
CSATGTGFFYNEQFF TRBJ2-1 TRBV20-1
CASSPRVGANVLTF TRBJ2-6 TRBV27